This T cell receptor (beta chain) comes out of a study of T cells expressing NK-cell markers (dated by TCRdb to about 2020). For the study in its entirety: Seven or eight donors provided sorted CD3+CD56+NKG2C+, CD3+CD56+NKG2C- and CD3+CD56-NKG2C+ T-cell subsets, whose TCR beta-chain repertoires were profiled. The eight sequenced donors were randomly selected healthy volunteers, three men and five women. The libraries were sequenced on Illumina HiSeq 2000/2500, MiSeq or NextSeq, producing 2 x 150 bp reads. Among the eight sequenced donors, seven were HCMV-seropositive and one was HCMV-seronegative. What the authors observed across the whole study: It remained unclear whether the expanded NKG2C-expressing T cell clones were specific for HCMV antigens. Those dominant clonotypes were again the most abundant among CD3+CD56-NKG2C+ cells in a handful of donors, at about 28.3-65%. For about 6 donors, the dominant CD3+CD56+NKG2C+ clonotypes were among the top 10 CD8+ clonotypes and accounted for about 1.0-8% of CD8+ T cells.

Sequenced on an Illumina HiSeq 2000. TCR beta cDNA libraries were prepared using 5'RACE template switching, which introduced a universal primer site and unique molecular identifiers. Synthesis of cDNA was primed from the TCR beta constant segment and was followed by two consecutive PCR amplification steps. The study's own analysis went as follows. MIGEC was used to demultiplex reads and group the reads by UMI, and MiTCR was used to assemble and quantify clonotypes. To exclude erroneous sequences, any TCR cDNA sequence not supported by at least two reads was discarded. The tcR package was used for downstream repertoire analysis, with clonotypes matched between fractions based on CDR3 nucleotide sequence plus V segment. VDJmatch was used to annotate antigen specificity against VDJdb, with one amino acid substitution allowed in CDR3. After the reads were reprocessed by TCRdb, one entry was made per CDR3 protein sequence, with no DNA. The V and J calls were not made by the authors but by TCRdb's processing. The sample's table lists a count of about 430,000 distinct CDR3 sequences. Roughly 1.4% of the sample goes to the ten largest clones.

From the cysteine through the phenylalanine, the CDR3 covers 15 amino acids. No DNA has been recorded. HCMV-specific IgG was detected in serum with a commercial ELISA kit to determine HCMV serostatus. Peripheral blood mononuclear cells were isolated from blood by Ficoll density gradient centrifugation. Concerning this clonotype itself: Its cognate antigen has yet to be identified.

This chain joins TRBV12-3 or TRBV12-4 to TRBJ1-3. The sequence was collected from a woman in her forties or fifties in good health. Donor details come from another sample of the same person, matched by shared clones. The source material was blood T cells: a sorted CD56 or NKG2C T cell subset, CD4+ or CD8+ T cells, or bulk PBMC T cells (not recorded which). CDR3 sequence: CASSPLGGTGNTIYF.